This TCR beta chain was identified during a study of blood T cell repertoires in COVID-19 (TCRdb year 2020). Study-level background: Samples from collaborators originated in the United States, Italy and Spain and spanned both the acute and convalescent phases of COVID-19. The repertoires were released in a freely available public database intended as a resource for research on the immune response to SARS-CoV-2. The sample metadata nearly always contained a de-identified subject ID, COVID-19 status, age in years and sex. The dataset comprised deeply sampled blood TCRbeta repertoires from subjects exposed to, actively infected with, or recovered from COVID-19. Samples were obtained from the ongoing ImmuneRACE study (first 160 participants) and from 1,200 or so subjects provided by 6 global collaborators. Where HLA class I and class II types were available, the types were taken from metadata supplied by the sample provider, not from assay-based typing. The material from the prospective study consisted of cDNA or gDNA derived from T cells, B-cell-depleted T cells, or PBMCs. Study-wide conclusions, independent of this receptor: Clinical and demographic metadata were provided uncurated, with the amount varying by source and participant.

The immunoSEQ Assay, a bias-controlled multiplex PCR, was used to amplify TCRbeta CDR3 regions from genomic DNA. In the source study's methods: The number of nucleated cells in each sample was estimated by amplification of reference gene primers within the assay. Sequence reads were collapsed and filtered to measure the absolute abundance of every unique TCRbeta CDR3 rearrangement. For each sample, productive Simpson clonality was calculated as the square root of Simpson's diversity index over productive rearrangements. The immuneACCESS repertoire file appears here via TCRdb, limited to in-frame rearrangements. These files lack a portion of the clones; in checked studies, under half of the deficit traces to unresolved V genes, and the cause of the others is not known. Clone size and the V and J calls come from that table; the DNA yielded D and trimming. In this sample the table shows 250,000 to 350,000 clones, roughly 89% of which occur a single time. 6% to 7% of the sample belongs to the ten largest clones.

As for this clone: It lacks a known antigen. Base-call qualities are not available, and no considerably larger clone is one nucleotide away.

CDR3 length: 15 amino acids, cysteine to phenylalanine. CDR3 DNA only is kept here, 45 bases in frame from base 1. V drops 0 bases and J drops 4 bases, leaving 11 bases in between. Per the germline V gene, SGDLS is the CDR1 and YYNGEE is the CDR2. Enrolling through a virtual design, the prospective study's participants ranged in age from roughly 18 to 95 years and lived across 24 United States geographic areas. In the prospective study, cohorts were assigned on the basis of participant-reported clinical history obtained from a screening survey and a study questionnaire. Recovered participants in ImmuneRACE Cohort 3 were defined by two consecutive negative NP/OP PCR tests, clearance by a healthcare professional, or resolution of symptoms. Mobile phlebotomists in the prospective study collected whole blood, serum and a nasopharyngeal or oropharyngeal swab from every participant. Over an approximately two-month period, participants in the prospective study had the option of providing additional blood draws and questionnaires. Blood samples from the prospective study were shipped frozen or at room temperature prior to DNA extraction.

Recombination connected TRBV9 to TRBJ1-3; confidence is insufficient to name the D gene. This clonotype was sampled from a woman aged 40-49 years who had recovered from COVID-19. Material: PBMCs or T cells enriched from blood (not recorded which). The nucleotides are TGTGCCAGCAGCGTAGGGAGGGAGACGGGAAACACCATATATTTT. Protein translation: CASSVGRETGNTIYF.